This T cell receptor beta chain was sequenced for a study of blood T cell repertoires in COVID-19. Overall study: Nucleic acid was either cDNA or gDNA, and it came from T cells, B-cell-depleted T cells, or PBMCs.

TCRdb keeps only in-frame clones here, not all; method: immunoSEQ multiplex PCR. The sample lists around 620,000 clones; around 89% were seen once. CDR3 length equals 13 residues. On this clone itself: A junction boundary mismatches the germline segment, possibly from a read error. Other DNA variants within this sample encode the same CDR3.

The sequencing input was peripheral blood. The V gene is TRBV12-3 or TRBV12-4, the J gene TRBJ2-4; tentatively, D is TRBD1 (5 bases). The receptor's source is a woman in her late teens or twenties with acute or convalescent COVID-19. CDR3 residues: CASSPGSMVHQYF. The CDR3 coding sequence is TGTGCCAGCAGTCCAGGGTCGATGGTTCATCAGTACTTT.